Shown below are 2 T cell receptor beta chains from a single sample sequenced in a study of blood T cell repertoires in COVID-19. Sequencing used immunoSEQ multiplex PCR; TCRdb keeps in-frame clones, though not all of them. The profile shows roughly 60,000 clones, roughly four fifths of them singletons. The sample comprised peripheral blood. The origin of the receptors is a man older than 75 with acute or convalescent COVID-19.

The J gene is TRBJ2-7, the V gene TRBV10-2; D not resolved. There are 11 residues in the CDR3. The germline V gene encodes CDR1 WSHSY and CDR2 SAAADI. With 5 bases removed from V and 2 bases from J, the gap between germline ends came to 4 bases. The CDR3 reads CASSTAYEQYF. The CDR3, as DNA: TGCGCCAGCAGTACAGCCTACGAGCAGTACTTC.

CDR3 region: CASSPRQGSSPLHF. As DNA, the CDR3 is TGTGCCAGCAGCCCCAGACAGGGGAGTTCACCCCTCCACTTT. The chain joins TRBV5-6 to TRBJ1-6; TRBD1 aligns across 8 bases. Germline values: CDR1 SGHDT, CDR2 YYEEEE. The CDR3 runs to 14 residues. J was trimmed by 9 bases and V by 4 bases; bases with no gene match: 6.